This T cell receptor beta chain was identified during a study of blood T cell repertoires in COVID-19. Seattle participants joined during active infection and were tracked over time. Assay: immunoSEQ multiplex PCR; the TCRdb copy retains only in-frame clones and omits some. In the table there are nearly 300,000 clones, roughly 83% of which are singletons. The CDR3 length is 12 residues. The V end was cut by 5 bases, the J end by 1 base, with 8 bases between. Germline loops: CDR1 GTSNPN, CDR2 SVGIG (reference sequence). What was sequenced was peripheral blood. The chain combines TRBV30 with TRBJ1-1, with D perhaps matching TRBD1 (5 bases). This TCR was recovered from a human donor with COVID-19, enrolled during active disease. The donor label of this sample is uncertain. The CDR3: CAWGQQNTEAFF. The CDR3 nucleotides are TGTGCCTGGGGACAACAGAACACTGAAGCTTTCTTT.